The 5 T cell receptor beta chains below come from one sample, sequenced in a study of blood T cell repertoires in COVID-19. Profiling relied on immunoSEQ multiplex PCR, and the TCRdb table lists in-frame clones only, not all of them. This sample has approximately 350,000 clones, with around 86% found just once. Sequenced input: PBMCs or T cells enriched from blood (not recorded which). These receptors were collected from a woman in her 50s who had recovered from COVID-19.

The chain has TRBV5-4 and TRBJ2-7; 11 bases are a match to TRBD2. The CDR3 has 16 residues. Germline V gives CDR1 SGHNT, CDR2 YYREEE (reference sequence). The V and J ends lost 3 bases and 6 bases, in that order; junction bases with no gene match: 11. The CDR3 sequence: CASSSPSGGLPLEQYF. For the CDR3, the DNA is TGTGCCAGCAGCTCCCCTAGCGGGGGGCTCCCCCTCGAGCAGTACTTC.

V and J are TRBV7-8 and TRBJ1-5; 10 nucleotides align to TRBD1. The CDR3 totals 16 residues. Looked up from germline, CDR1 is SGHVS and CDR2 is FQNEAQ. V shed 5 bases and J 4 bases; nucleotides not matched to a gene: 8. CDR3 loop: CASSPRGTGENQPQHF. The CDR3 DNA follows: TGTGCCAGCAGCCCGAGGGGGACAGGGGAAAATCAGCCCCAGCATTTT.

The rearrangement joins TRBV19 to TRBJ2-1, with 12 bases aligning to TRBD2. Losses at the gene ends were 6 bases for V and 0 bases for J; bases not matched to a gene: 6. The germline V gene encodes CDR1 LNHDA and CDR2 SQIVND (reference sequence). The CDR3 loop spans 17 amino acids. The CDR3 loop is CASRGLAGLGSYNEQFF. In DNA, the CDR3 is TGTGCCAGTAGAGGACTAGCGGGATTGGGCTCCTACAATGAGCAGTTCTTC.

The chain couples TRBV11-1 to TRBJ2-1; tentatively, D is TRBD2 (6 bases). This CDR3 spans 15 amino acids. CDR1 is SGHAT and CDR2 is FQDESV in the germline V gene (reference sequence). The germline V and J ends were trimmed by 3 bases and 6 bases, with 15 bases remaining between them. The chain's CDR3 is CASSFRVAGRNEQFF. The CDR3 nucleotides are TGTGCCAGCAGCTTCCGAGTGGCGGGACGCAATGAGCAGTTCTTC.

The chain joins TRBV29-1 to TRBJ1-2; TRBD1 agrees at 7 bases. The germline gives CDR1 SQVTM, CDR2 ANQGSEA. Trimming took 5 bases from V and 1 from J; bases not matched to a gene: 7. The CDR3 consists of 14 residues. The CDR3 DNA sequence: TGCAGCGTTCCCAGGGGACAGTTTAACTATGGCTACACCTTC. This gives the protein CSVPRGQFNYGYTF.